A selection of T cell receptor beta chains follows, all from one sample in a study of technical replicates of blood from a few donors. Libraries were prepared by immunoSEQ multiplex PCR; TCRdb keeps only in-frame clonotypes and omits some of them. The sample lists roughly 90,000 clones, approximately 94% occurring once. Material: T cells isolated from PBMCs. These receptors were taken from a human donor in good health. The CDR3 runs from the conserved cysteine through the conserved F or W. Each record gives: V gene, D gene, clone size, CDR3 length, J gene, CDR3 DNA, CDR3 protein. D genes are given only for firm matches. The size entry is marked missing in some rows and otherwise reads once, few, many or a size class.

TRBV6-1,.,.,13,TRBJ2-1,TGTGCCACCGGGCGGGAAAAAGGCAGTGAGCAGTTCTTC,CATGREKGSEQFF
TRBV5-5,.,.,17,TRBJ2-3,TGTGCCAGCAGCTTCGGCAGGGGCTATTTGTTTGCAGATACGCAGTATTTT,CASSFGRGYLFADTQYF
TRBV14,TRBD2,.,14,TRBJ2-3,TGTGCCAGCAGCTTAGCGGGTCTCACAGATACGCAGTATTTT,CASSLAGLTDTQYF
TRBV19,.,.,11,TRBJ2-7,TGTGCCAGTAGTCAGGCTTACGAGCAGTACTTC,CASSQAYEQYF
TRBV6-6,TRBD1,once,15,TRBJ2-2,TGTGCCAGCACCCCCTTTGGACAGGGTACGGAGGAGCTGTTTTTT,CASTPFGQGTEELFF
TRBV2,.,.,13,TRBJ2-7,TGTGCCAGTAGGGACTCACCCTCCTACGAGCAGTACTTC,CASRDSPSYEQYF
TRBV5-1,.,.,14,TRBJ2-5,TGCGCCAGCAGCTTGGGGGCCTACCAAGAGACCCAGTACTTC,CASSLGAYQETQYF
TRBV4-1,TRBD1,once,15,TRBJ1-5,TGCGCCAGCAGCCAAGGGGGGGGGACAGGACAGCCCCAGCATTTT,CASSQGGGTGQPQHF
TRBV5-6,TRBD2,once,15,TRBJ2-1,TGTGCCAGCAGCCCCGGGACTAGCGGGTGGAATGAGCAGTTCTTC,CASSPGTSGWNEQFF
TRBV19,.,.,13,TRBJ1-1,TGTGCCAGTAGGCTGGGAGGGAACACTGAAGCTTTCTTT,CASRLGGNTEAFF